This is a list of T cell receptor beta chains from one sample in a study of blood T cell repertoires in COVID-19. The assay was immunoSEQ multiplex PCR, and TCRdb's table has in-frame clones only and misses some. This sample has 120,000 or so clones; more than 60% occur once, and the top ten carry roughly 2%. Sequenced material: peripheral blood. These receptors were collected from a man aged 65 to 85 with acute or convalescent COVID-19. Each CDR3 is given with its conserved first and last residue. Each record gives: CDR3 protein, CDR3 DNA, clone size, J gene, D gene, V gene. The D gene is left open where the match is weak. Not every row has a clone size; where given, it reads once, few, many or a size class.

CDR3: CASSLSGALYYGYTF
DNA: TGTGCCAGCAGCTTATCAGGGGCCCTTTACTATGGCTACACCTTC
size: -
J: TRBJ1-2
D: -
V: TRBV7-9

CDR3: CASSGGEGRGQPQHF
DNA: TGTGCCAGCAGTGGGGGGGAGGGGCGCGGGCAGCCCCAGCATTTT
size: -
J: TRBJ1-5
D: -
V: TRBV2

CDR3: CASSLRQNEKLFF
DNA: TGTGCCAGCTCACTCCGACAAAATGAAAAACTGTTTTTT
size: -
J: TRBJ1-4
D: -
V: TRBV18

CDR3: CASSEGREETQYF
DNA: TGTGCCAGCAGTGAAGGGCGGGAAGAGACCCAGTACTTC
size: -
J: TRBJ2-5
D: -
V: TRBV2

CDR3: CASSGRDRVSYEQYF
DNA: TGTGCCAGCAGCGGCCGGGACAGGGTCTCCTACGAGCAGTACTTC
size: -
J: TRBJ2-7
D: TRBD1
V: TRBV16

CDR3: CASSRGFGTTNEKLFF
DNA: TGTGCCAGCAGCAGGGGGTTCGGGACAACTAATGAAAAACTGTTTTTT
size: -
J: TRBJ1-4
D: -
V: TRBV11-2

CDR3: CASSHSGNTGELFF
DNA: TGTGCCAGCAGCCACTCCGGGAACACCGGGGAGCTGTTTTTT
size: -
J: TRBJ2-2
D: -
V: TRBV4-2

CDR3: CASSFRGTGLNTEAFF
DNA: TGTGCCAGCAGCTTCCGTGGGACAGGCTTGAACACTGAAGCTTTCTTT
size: -
J: TRBJ1-1
D: TRBD1
V: TRBV11-2

CDR3: CASRTGTANRDTQYF
DNA: TGTGCCAGTAGAACCGGGACAGCAAATAGGGATACGCAGTATTTT
size: once
J: TRBJ2-3
D: TRBD1
V: TRBV19

CDR3: CASSAGQLSTDTQYF
DNA: TGCGCCAGCAGCGCGGGACAGCTTAGCACAGATACGCAGTATTTT
size: -
J: TRBJ2-3
D: -
V: TRBV5-1

CDR3: CASSLSGQGWGGYTF
DNA: TGTGCCAGCAGCCTCTCTGGACAGGGGTGGGGTGGCTACACCTTC
size: few
J: TRBJ1-2
D: TRBD1
V: TRBV7-6

CDR3: CASSRNRVMNTEAFF
DNA: TGTGCCAGTAGTAGAAACAGGGTGATGAACACTGAAGCTTTCTTT
size: few
J: TRBJ1-1
D: -
V: TRBV19

CDR3: CASSLGGTSGNEQYF
DNA: TGTGCCAGCAGCTTGGGTGGGACTAGCGGGAACGAGCAGTACTTC
size: few
J: TRBJ2-7
D: TRBD2
V: TRBV5-4

CDR3: CASSVAVGSSYEQYF
DNA: TGTGCCAGCAGCGTAGCTGTGGGGAGCTCCTACGAGCAGTACTTC
size: once
J: TRBJ2-7
D: -
V: TRBV9